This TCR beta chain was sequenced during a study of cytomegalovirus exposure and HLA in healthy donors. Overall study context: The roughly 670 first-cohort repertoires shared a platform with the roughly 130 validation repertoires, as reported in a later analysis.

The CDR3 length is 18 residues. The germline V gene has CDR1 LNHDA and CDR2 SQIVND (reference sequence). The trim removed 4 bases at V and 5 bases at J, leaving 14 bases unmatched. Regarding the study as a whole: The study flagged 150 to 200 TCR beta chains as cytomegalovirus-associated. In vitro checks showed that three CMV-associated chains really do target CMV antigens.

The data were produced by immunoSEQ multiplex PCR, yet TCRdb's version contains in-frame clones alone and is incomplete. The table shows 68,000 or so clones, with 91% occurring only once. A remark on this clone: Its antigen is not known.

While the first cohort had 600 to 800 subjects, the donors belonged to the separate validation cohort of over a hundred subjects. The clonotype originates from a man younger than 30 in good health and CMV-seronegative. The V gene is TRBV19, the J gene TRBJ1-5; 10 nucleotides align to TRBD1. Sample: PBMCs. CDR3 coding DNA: TGTGCCAGTAGTACGCGGACAGGGGGAATTTTACAGGATCAGCCCCAGCATTTT. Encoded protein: CASSTRTGGILQDQPQHF.